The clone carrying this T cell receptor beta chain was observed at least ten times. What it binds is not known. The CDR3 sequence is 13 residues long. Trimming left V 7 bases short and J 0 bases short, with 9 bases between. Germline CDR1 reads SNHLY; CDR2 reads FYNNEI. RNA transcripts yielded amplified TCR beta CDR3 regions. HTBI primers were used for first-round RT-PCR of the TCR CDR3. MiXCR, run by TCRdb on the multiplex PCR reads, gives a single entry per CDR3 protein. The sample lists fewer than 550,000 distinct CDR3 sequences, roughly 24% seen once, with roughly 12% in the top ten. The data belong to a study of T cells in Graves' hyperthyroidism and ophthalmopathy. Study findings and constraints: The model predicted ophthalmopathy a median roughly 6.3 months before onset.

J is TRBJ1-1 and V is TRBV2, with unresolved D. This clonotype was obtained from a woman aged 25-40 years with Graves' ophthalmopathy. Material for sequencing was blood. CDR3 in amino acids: CASISGVNTEAFF. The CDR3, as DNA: TGTGCCAGCATTAGTGGGGTGAACACTGAAGCTTTCTTT.